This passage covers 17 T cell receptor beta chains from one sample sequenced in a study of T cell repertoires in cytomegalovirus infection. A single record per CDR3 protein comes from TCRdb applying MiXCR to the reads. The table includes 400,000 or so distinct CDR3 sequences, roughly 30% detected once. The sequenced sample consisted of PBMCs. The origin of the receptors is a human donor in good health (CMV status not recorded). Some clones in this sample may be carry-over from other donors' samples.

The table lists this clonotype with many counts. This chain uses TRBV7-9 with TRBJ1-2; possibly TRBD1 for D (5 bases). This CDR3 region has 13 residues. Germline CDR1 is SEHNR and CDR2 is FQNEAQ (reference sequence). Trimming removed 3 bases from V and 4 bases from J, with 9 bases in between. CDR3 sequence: CASSFGTSYGYTF. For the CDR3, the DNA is TGTGCCAGCAGCTTTGGGACGTCCTATGGCTACACCTTC.

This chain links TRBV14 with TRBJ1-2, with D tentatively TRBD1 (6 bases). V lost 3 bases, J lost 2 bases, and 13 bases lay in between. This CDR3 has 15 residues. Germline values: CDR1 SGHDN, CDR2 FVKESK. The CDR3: CASSHKLTGNYGYTF. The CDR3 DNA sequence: TGTGCCAGCAGCCATAAGCTAACAGGGAACTATGGCTACACCTTC.

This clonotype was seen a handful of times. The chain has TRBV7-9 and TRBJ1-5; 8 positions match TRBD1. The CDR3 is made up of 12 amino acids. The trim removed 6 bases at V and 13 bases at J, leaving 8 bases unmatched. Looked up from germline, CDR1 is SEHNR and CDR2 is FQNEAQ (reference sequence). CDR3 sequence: CASSYGQGHQHF. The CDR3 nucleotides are TGTGCCAGCAGTTACGGACAGGGCCATCAGCATTTT. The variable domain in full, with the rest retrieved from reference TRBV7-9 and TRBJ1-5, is DTGVSQNPRHKITKRGQNVTFRCDPISEHNRLYWYRQTLGQGPEFLTYFQNEAQLEKSRLLSDRFSAERPKGSFSTLEIQRTEQGDSAMYLCASSYGQGHQHFGDGTRLSIL.

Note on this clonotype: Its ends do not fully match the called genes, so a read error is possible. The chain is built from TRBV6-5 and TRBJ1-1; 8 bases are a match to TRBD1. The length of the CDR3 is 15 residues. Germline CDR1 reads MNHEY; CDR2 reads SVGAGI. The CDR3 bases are TGTGCCAGCAGGGCAGACAGGGGCATGAACACTGAAGCTGTCTTT. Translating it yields CASRADRGMNTEAVF.

CDR3 amino acids: CASSPPGASTEAFF. Written as DNA, the CDR3 is TGTGCCAGCAGCCCGCCCGGCGCGAGCACTGAAGCTTTCTTT. This chain joins TRBV7-8 and TRBJ1-1; no clear D gene. The germline V gene has CDR1 SGHVS and CDR2 FQNEAQ. This CDR3 is 14 amino acids long. V lost 5 bases, J lost 4 bases, and 14 bases lay in between. The whole variable domain, remainder taken from reference TRBV7-8 and TRBJ1-1, is GAGVSQSPRYKVAKRGQDVALRCDPISGHVSLFWYQQALGQGPEFLTYFQNEAQLDKSGLPSDRFFAERPEGSVSTLKIQRTQQEDSAVYLCASSPPGASTEAFFGQGTRLTVV.

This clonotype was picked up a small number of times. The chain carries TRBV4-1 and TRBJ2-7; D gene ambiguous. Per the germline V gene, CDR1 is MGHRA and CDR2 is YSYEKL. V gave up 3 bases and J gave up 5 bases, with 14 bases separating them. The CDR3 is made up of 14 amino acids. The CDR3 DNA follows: TGCGCCAGCAGCCATAATGGGTTGGAAGACGAGCAGTACTTC. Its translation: CASSHNGLEDEQYF.

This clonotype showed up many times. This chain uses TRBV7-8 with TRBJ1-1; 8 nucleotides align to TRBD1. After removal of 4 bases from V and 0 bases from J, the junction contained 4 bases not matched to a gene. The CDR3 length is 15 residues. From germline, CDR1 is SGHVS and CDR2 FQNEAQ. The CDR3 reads CASSSRQGMNTEAFF. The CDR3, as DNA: TGTGCCAGCAGCTCCAGACAGGGGATGAACACTGAAGCTTTCTTT.

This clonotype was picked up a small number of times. The CDR3 DNA reads TGTGCCAGCAGCTTCGAACAGACAAATTCACCCCTCCACTTT. Translating gives CASSFEQTNSPLHF. This sequence joins TRBV7-6 and TRBJ1-6, with unresolved D. The CDR3 has 14 residues. The V gene lost 3 bases and the J gene lost 7 bases, with 10 bases spanning the gap. The germline CDR1 and CDR2 sequences are SGHVS and FNYEAQ.

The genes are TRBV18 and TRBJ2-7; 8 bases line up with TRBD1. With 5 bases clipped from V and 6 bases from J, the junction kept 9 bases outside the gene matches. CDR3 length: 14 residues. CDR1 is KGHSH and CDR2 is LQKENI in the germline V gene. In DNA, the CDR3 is TGTGCCAGCTCAGTGTTAGGACAGGGCCGCGAGCAGTACTTC. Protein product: CASSVLGQGREQYF.

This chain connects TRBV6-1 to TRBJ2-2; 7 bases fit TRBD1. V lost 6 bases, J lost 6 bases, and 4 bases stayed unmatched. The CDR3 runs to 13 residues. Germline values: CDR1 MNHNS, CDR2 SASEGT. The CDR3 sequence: CASRPDRAGELFF. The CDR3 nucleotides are TGTGCCAGCAGGCCCGACAGGGCCGGGGAGCTGTTTTTT.

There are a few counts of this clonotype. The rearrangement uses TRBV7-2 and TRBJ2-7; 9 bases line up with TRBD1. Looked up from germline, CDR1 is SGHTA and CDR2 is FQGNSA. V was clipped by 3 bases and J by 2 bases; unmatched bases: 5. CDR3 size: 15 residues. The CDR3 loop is CASSFLGDRAYEQYF. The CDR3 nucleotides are TGTGCCAGCAGCTTCCTAGGGGACAGGGCCTACGAGCAGTACTTC.

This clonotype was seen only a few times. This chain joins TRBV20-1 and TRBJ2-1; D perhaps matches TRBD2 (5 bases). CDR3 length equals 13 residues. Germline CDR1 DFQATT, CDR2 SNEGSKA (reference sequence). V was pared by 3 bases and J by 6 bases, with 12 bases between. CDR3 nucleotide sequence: TGCAGTGCTAGTAGCTTAGAGGGCAATGAGCAGTTCTTC. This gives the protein CSASSLEGNEQFF.

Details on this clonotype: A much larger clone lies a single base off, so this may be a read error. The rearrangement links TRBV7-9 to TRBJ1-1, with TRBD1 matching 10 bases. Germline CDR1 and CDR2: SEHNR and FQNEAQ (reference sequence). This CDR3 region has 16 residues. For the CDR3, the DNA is TGTGCCAGCAGCTTTAGACAGGGGGCAATGAACACTGCAGCTTTCTTT. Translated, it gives CASSFRQGAMNTAAFF.

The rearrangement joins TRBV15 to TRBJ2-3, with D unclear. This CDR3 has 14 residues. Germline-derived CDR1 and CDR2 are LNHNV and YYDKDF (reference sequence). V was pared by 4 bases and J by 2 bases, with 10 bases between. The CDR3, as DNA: TGTGCCACCAGCACATCGAATCCCACAGATACGCAGTATTTT. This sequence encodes CATSTSNPTDTQYF.

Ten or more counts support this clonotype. CDR3 loop: CASSSGRGQPQHF. CDR3 nucleotide sequence: TGTGCCAGCAGCTCCGGTCGAGGTCAGCCCCAGCATTTT. The chain couples TRBV7-2 to TRBJ1-5; D gene ambiguous. This CDR3 comprises 13 residues. The V and J ends lost 4 bases and 6 bases respectively, with 10 bases between them. Germline lookup yields CDR1 SGHTA and CDR2 FQGNSA.

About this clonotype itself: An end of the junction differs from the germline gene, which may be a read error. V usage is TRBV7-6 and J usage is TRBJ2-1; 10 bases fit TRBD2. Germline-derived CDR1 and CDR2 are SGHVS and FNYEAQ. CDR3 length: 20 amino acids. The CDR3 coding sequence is TGTGCTAGCAGCTCTTACCAACCGGGACTAGCGTGGCTAATGGGGATGGAGCAGTTCTTC. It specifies CASSSYQPGLAWLMGMEQFF.

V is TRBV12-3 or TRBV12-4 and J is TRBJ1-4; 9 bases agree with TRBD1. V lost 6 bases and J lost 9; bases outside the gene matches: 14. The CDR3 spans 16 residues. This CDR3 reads CASSRPRGTGFQKLFF. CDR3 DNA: TGTGCCAGCAGCCGCCCCCGCGGGACAGGGTTCCAAAAACTGTTTTTT.